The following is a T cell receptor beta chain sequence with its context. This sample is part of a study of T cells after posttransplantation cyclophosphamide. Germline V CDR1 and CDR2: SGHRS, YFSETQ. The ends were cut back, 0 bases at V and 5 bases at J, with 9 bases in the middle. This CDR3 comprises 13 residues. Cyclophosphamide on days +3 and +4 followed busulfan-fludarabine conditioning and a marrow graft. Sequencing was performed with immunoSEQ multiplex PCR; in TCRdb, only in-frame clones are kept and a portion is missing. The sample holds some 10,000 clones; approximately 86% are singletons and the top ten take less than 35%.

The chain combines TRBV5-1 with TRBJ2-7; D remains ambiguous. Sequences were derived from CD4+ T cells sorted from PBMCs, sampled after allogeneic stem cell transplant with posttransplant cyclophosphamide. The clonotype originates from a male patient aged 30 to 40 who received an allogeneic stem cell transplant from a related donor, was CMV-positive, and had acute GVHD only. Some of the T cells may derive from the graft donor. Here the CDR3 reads CASSLAGLHEQYF. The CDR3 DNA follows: TGCGCCAGCAGCTTGGCTGGCCTCCACGAGCAGTACTTC.